This T cell receptor (beta chain) was found in a study of glioma-infiltrating T cells. This clonotype showed up many times. With 4 bases removed from V and 2 bases from J, the gap between germline ends came to 8 bases. Germline V gives CDR1 MNHEY, CDR2 SVGEGT. The CDR3 is 13 residues long. Amplification of TCR alpha and beta CDR3 regions from RNA used iRepertoire nested multiplex PCR. One-step reverse transcription and amplification started from approximately 100-400 ng of tissue mRNA or PBMC total RNA. TCRdb fed the multiplex PCR reads into MiXCR, producing one record per CDR3 protein. Among over 140,000 distinct CDR3 sequences, about 39% were seen once, and the ten largest hold more than 15%.

The genes are TRBV6-2 or TRBV6-3 and TRBJ1-1; D remains unclear. This sequence was found in a human donor with low-grade glioma or glioblastoma, undergoing nonglioma brain surgery, or in good health (not recorded which). The specimen was glioma tissue, nonneoplastic brain tissue, or PBMCs (not recorded which). The CDR3 DNA reads as TGTGCCAGCAGTTCAACAAAAAACACTGAAGCTTTCTTT. Encoded protein: CASSSTKNTEAFF.